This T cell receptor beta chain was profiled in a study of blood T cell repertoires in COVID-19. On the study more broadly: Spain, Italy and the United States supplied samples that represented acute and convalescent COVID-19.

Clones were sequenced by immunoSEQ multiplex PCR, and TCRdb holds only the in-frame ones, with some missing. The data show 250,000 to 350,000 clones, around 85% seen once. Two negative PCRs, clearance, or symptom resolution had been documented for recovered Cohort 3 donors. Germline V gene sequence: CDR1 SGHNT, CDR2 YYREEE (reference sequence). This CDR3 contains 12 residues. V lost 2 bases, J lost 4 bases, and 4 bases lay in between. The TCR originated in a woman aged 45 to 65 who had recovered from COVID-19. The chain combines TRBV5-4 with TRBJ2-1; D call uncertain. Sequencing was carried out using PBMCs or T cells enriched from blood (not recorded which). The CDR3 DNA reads TGTGCCAGCAGCTTTCAGTACAATGAGCAGTTCTTC. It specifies CASSFQYNEQFF.